This entry lists 31 T cell receptor beta chains sequenced from one sample in a study of technical replicates of blood from a few donors. Produced via immunoSEQ multiplex PCR; TCRdb's table is partial and in-frame only. The repertoire holds about 100,000 clones, around 96% seen once, with around 0.35% in the top ten. The sequenced sample consisted of T cells isolated from PBMCs. The receptors shown here come from a human donor in good health.

The chain joins TRBV2 to TRBJ2-7; 11 positions agree with TRBD1. The V and J ends lost 4 bases and 3 bases, in that order; junction bases with no gene match: 2. The CDR3 is 14 residues long. Looked up from germline, CDR1 is SNHLY and CDR2 is FYNNEI. The CDR3 here is CASSGGTGGYEQYF. In DNA form, the CDR3 reads TGTGCCAGCAGTGGCGGGACAGGGGGCTACGAGCAGTACTTC.

V is TRBV9 and J is TRBJ2-7, with 8 nucleotides matching TRBD2. The junction had 12 bases not matched to a gene; V was cut back by 1 base and J by 0 bases. CDR1 is SGDLS and CDR2 is YYNGEE in the germline V gene. The CDR3 is made up of 18 amino acids. The CDR3 spells CASSVQPMSGSTSYEQYF. CDR3 DNA: TGTGCCAGCAGCGTACAGCCGATGAGCGGGAGTACCTCCTACGAGCAGTACTTC.

The chain uses TRBV9 and TRBJ1-1; TRBD1 matches 10 bases. V lost 3 bases to trimming and J lost 1 base; unmatched junction nucleotides: 9. The germline V gene has CDR1 SGDLS and CDR2 YYNGEE. The CDR3 is 17 residues long. The DNA of the CDR3 is TGTGCCAGCAGCGCCAGGGACAGGGGCGCTCCGAACACTGAAGCTTTCTTT. Amino acid sequence: CASSARDRGAPNTEAFF.

The chain's CDR3 is CASSGPGQGQYEQYF. CDR3 nucleotides: TGTGCCAGCAGTGGTCCGGGACAGGGGCAATACGAGCAGTACTTC. The chain recombines TRBV27 with TRBJ2-7; TRBD1 matches at 10 bases. The CDR3 sequence is 15 residues long. Per germline, CDR1 MNHEY and CDR2 SMNVEV (reference sequence). With 5 bases clipped from V and 4 bases from J, the junction kept 8 bases outside the gene matches.

The chain uses TRBV18 and TRBJ1-3, with D perhaps matching TRBD1 (6 bases). With 3 bases removed from V and 2 bases from J, the gap between germline ends came to 8 bases. Looked up from germline, CDR1 is KGHSH and CDR2 is LQKENI. The CDR3 is made up of 14 amino acids. The CDR3 reads CASSPGGPGNTIYF. In DNA, the CDR3 is TGTGCCAGCTCACCGGGGGGGCCTGGAAACACCATATATTTT.

The chain combines TRBV4-1 with TRBJ1-3; 7 bases match TRBD1. V trimming: 4 bases; J trimming: 3 bases; junction bases outside the gene matches: 3. Germline V gene sequence: CDR1 MGHRA, CDR2 YSYEKL. The CDR3 consists of 14 residues. The CDR3 bases are TGCGCCAGCAGCCTGGGACAGCTTGGAAACACCATATATTTT. Translated: CASSLGQLGNTIYF.

The chain carries TRBV23-1 and TRBJ2-3, with 9 bases aligning to TRBD2. TRBV23-1 is designated an ORF whose function remains uncertain. This CDR3 spans 17 amino acids. V gave up 3 bases and J gave up 2 bases; unmatched junction bases: 9. CDR3 bases: TGCGCCAGCAGTCACCGAGGACTAGCGTTAGACACAGATACGCAGTATTTT. Its protein is CASSHRGLALDTDTQYF.

The rearrangement joins TRBV13 to TRBJ1-2, with 8 bases fitting TRBD1. J was trimmed by 4 bases and V by 5 bases; bases with no gene match: 12. Germline V gene sequence: CDR1 PRHDT, CDR2 FYEKMQ (reference sequence). The CDR3 loop spans 16 amino acids. The CDR3 nucleotides read TGTGCCAGCAGCGGCGGGACAGGAGGCCTCTCCTATGGCTACACCTTC. This sequence encodes CASSGGTGGLSYGYTF.

This clone was observed once. The chain couples TRBV30 to TRBJ1-2; no firm D call. Deletions cut 5 bases from V and 4 bases from J, with 14 bases between. Germline CDR1 and CDR2: GTSNPN and SVGIG (reference sequence). The CDR3 spans 13 residues. The CDR3 here is CAWGNRESYGYTF. The CDR3 nucleotides are TGTGCCTGGGGAAATCGGGAAAGCTATGGCTACACCTTC.

This clone was found once. This chain links TRBV4-3 with TRBJ2-1; TRBD2 matches 8 bases. The CDR3 consists of 16 residues. The ends lost 5 bases at V and 1 base at J; junction bases unmatched: 7. The germline V gene encodes CDR1 LGHNA and CDR2 YSLEER. The CDR3 is CASSLRTSRSYNEQFF. CDR3 coding DNA: TGCGCCAGCAGCTTACGGACTAGCAGATCCTACAATGAGCAGTTCTTC.

The chain has TRBV11-3 and TRBJ2-5; TRBD2 agrees at 10 bases. V trimming: 5 bases; J trimming: 1 base; junction bases outside the gene matches: 10. The CDR3 is made up of 17 amino acids. Looked up from germline, CDR1 is SGHNT and CDR2 is YENEEA. The CDR3 loop reads CASSPRVSSGSQETQYF. The DNA for the CDR3 is TGTGCCAGCAGCCCCCGGGTCTCTAGCGGGAGCCAAGAGACCCAGTACTTC.

The rearrangement links TRBV10-3 to TRBJ1-4; 9 positions match TRBD1. Germline V lookup: CDR1 ENHRY, CDR2 SYGVKD. There are 14 residues in the CDR3. V dropped 10 bases and J dropped 2; count of bases not matched to a gene: 5. This CDR3 reads CATTTGGTNEKLFF. The CDR3 DNA reads as TGTGCCACGACCACAGGGGGCACTAATGAAAAACTGTTTTTT.

The V and J genes are TRBV2 and TRBJ1-1; 7 nucleotides match TRBD1. The germline V gene encodes CDR1 SNHLY and CDR2 FYNNEI. Trimming cost V 11 bases and J 0 bases; bases outside gene matches: 15. The CDR3 length is 16 residues. CDR3: CAGSGTVTFMNTEAFF. As DNA, the CDR3 is TGTGCCGGATCCGGGACAGTAACCTTTATGAACACTGAAGCTTTCTTT.

This clone came up once. The CDR3: CASSVGLSYEQYF. The CDR3 DNA is TGTGCCAGCAGCGTAGGACTCAGCTACGAGCAGTACTTC. The V gene is TRBV9, the J gene TRBJ2-7; D uncertain. The CDR3 sequence is 13 residues long. The ends were cut back, 0 bases at V and 3 bases at J, with 7 bases in the middle. Germline V gives CDR1 SGDLS, CDR2 YYNGEE.

V and J are TRBV4-3 and TRBJ2-7; D gene ambiguous. Germline assignment: CDR1 LGHNA and CDR2 YSLEER. With 1 base removed from V and 3 bases from J, the gap between germline ends came to 7 bases. The CDR3 has 13 residues. CDR3 amino acids: CASSQARFYEQYF. The CDR3 DNA reads TGCGCCAGCAGCCAAGCCAGGTTCTACGAGCAGTACTTC.

The chain is built from TRBV7-8 and TRBJ2-2; 12 bases line up with TRBD2. The CDR3 consists of 14 residues. The V gene's germline CDR1 is SGHVS and CDR2 FQNEAQ. J was trimmed by 6 bases and V by 4 bases; bases with no gene match: 0. The CDR3 DNA reads TGTGCCAGCAGCTCTAGCGGGAGGGCCGGGGAGCTGTTTTTT. Protein: CASSSSGRAGELFF.

This clone was counted once. V usage is TRBV7-6 and J usage is TRBJ2-7; possibly TRBD2 for D (5 bases). CDR3 length: 15 residues. Trimming shortened V by 3 bases and J by 4 bases, and 16 bases separated the two germline ends. CDR1 is SGHVS, CDR2 FNYEAQ, per germline. In nucleotides, the CDR3 is TGTGCCAGCAGCTTCAGAGGGCCACCCTCTTACGAGCAGTACTTC. This translates into CASSFRGPPSYEQYF.

The chain links TRBV9 to TRBJ1-2; 9 bases map to TRBD1. The CDR3 spans 16 residues. The V and J ends lost 4 bases and 4 bases, in that order; junction bases with no gene match: 11. Germline assignment: CDR1 SGDLS and CDR2 YYNGEE. The CDR3 DNA reads TGTGCCAGCAGCCACCCGAAAGGACAGGGGAGCTATGGCTACACCTTC. It is translated as CASSHPKGQGSYGYTF.

The J gene is TRBJ2-7, the V gene TRBV27, with TRBD1 identical over 9 bases. The ends lost 3 bases at V and 2 bases at J; junction bases unmatched: 8. The germline V gene encodes CDR1 MNHEY and CDR2 SMNVEV (reference sequence). The CDR3 has 16 amino acids. The CDR3 region is CASSFGTGKGPYEQYF. DNA for the CDR3: TGTGCCAGCAGTTTCGGGACAGGGAAAGGGCCCTACGAGCAGTACTTC.

The chain couples TRBV4-3 to TRBJ2-7; D possibly corresponds to TRBD1 (6 bases). This CDR3 spans 15 amino acids. From germline, CDR1 is LGHNA and CDR2 YSLEER. V lost 4 bases to trimming and J lost 3 bases, with 16 bases between them. The CDR3 nucleotides read TGCGCCAGCAGCCCTGGTTCTGGACAGTACTACGAGCAGTACTTC. Protein product: CASSPGSGQYYEQYF.

The rearrangement uses TRBV27 and TRBJ2-1, with D possibly TRBD2 on 6 matching bases. The CDR3 is 13 residues long. Germline V lookup: CDR1 MNHEY, CDR2 SMNVEV (reference sequence). The ends were cut back, 6 bases at V and 2 bases at J, with 8 bases in the middle. The CDR3 spells CASRGGPYNEQFF. The CDR3 nucleotides are TGTGCCAGCAGGGGGGGTCCCTACAATGAGCAGTTCTTC.

This chain joins TRBV27 and TRBJ2-2, with a possible D match to TRBD2 (5 bases). CDR1 and CDR2 (germline): MNHEY, SMNVEV (reference sequence). The V end lost 2 bases, the J end lost 5 bases, and 9 bases lay between the germline ends. CDR3 size: 14 residues. CDR3 bases: TGTGCCAGCAGTTTAGCTAGCCGGACCGGGGAGCTGTTTTTT. The encoded protein is CASSLASRTGELFF.

The CDR3 reads CASSSKLQGYNEQFF. Written as DNA, the CDR3 is TGTGCCAGCAGCTCGAAGCTACAGGGATACAATGAGCAGTTCTTC. The chain links TRBV11-3 to TRBJ2-1, with D perhaps TRBD1 (6 bases). V was cut by 4 bases and J by 4 bases, with 14 bases left in between. This CDR3 comprises 15 residues. Per germline, CDR1 SGHNT and CDR2 YENEEA.

The V call is TRBV6-5, the J call TRBJ2-2; 7 nucleotides align to TRBD1. Losses at the gene ends were 5 bases for V and 5 bases for J; bases not matched to a gene: 8. Germline V CDR1 and CDR2: MNHEY, SVGAGI. CDR3 length equals 15 residues. The CDR3 reads CASSSSGQQTGELFF. CDR3 in DNA: TGTGCCAGCAGTAGTTCGGGACAGCAAACCGGGGAGCTGTTTTTT.

V usage is TRBV9 and J usage is TRBJ2-7; TRBD2 agrees at 7 bases. There are 15 residues in the CDR3. Germline V gene lookup returns CDR1 SGDLS and CDR2 YYNGEE. V was pared by 0 bases and J by 3 bases, with 6 bases of the junction left unmatched. Here the CDR3 DNA reads TGTGCCAGCAGCGTAGGGGTAGCGGGTGTCTACGAGCAGTACTTC. It specifies CASSVGVAGVYEQYF.

The chain recombines TRBV14 with TRBJ2-7; unclear D gene. V lost 2 bases to trimming and J lost 3 bases, with 8 bases between them. This CDR3 is built from 13 residues. Germline V lookup: CDR1 SGHDN, CDR2 FVKESK. The CDR3 region has the DNA TGTGCCAGCAGCCAAACAGCCGACTACGAGCAGTACTTC. Its protein product is CASSQTADYEQYF.

The DNA of the CDR3 is TGTGCCAGCAGCCAAGAACCCCTAAACAGCGGGTCCTACAATGAGCAGTTCTTC. Translation gives CASSQEPLNSGSYNEQFF. The gene calls are TRBV4-2 and TRBJ2-1, with D possibly being TRBD2 (6 bases). Germline V gene lookup returns CDR1 LGHNA and CDR2 YNFKEQ. The length of the CDR3 is 18 residues. The ends were cut back, 0 bases at V and 1 base at J, with 16 bases in the middle.

This sequence joins TRBV7-8 and TRBJ1-1, with 10 positions matching TRBD1. Germline loops: CDR1 SGHVS, CDR2 FQNEAQ. V was pared by 5 bases and J by 5 bases, with 11 bases of the junction left unmatched. The CDR3 consists of 16 residues. This CDR3 is CASSHKPGTGETEAFF. The CDR3 DNA reads TGTGCCAGCAGCCATAAACCGGGGACAGGGGAGACTGAAGCTTTCTTT.

The V gene is TRBV5-1, the J gene TRBJ2-7, with TRBD1 identical over 9 bases. This CDR3 comprises 14 residues. The trim removed 0 bases at V and 2 bases at J, leaving 0 bases unmatched. The germline gives CDR1 SGHRS, CDR2 YFSETQ. The CDR3, as DNA: TGCGCCAGCAGCTTGGGGACAGGGGCCTACGAGCAGTACTTC. Translating it yields CASSLGTGAYEQYF.

CDR3 amino acids: CASSLSAGWQPQHF. Written as DNA, the CDR3 is TGTGCCAGCAGTTTATCGGCGGGCTGGCAGCCCCAGCATTTT. The chain uses TRBV27 and TRBJ1-5, with unresolved D. V was trimmed by 0 bases and J by 7 bases, leaving 10 bases between them. This CDR3 spans 14 amino acids. CDR1 MNHEY and CDR2 SMNVEV come from the germline V gene (reference sequence).

In DNA, the CDR3 is TGTGCCAGCAGCTTATGGACTAGCGGGAGTTTCTCCTACAATGAGCAGTTCTTC. Translation gives CASSLWTSGSFSYNEQFF. The chain carries TRBV11-2 and TRBJ2-1, with 13 bases identical to TRBD2. The CDR3 spans 18 residues. V trimming: 2 bases; J trimming: 0 bases; junction bases outside the gene matches: 4. Germline loops: CDR1 SGHAT, CDR2 FQNNGV.